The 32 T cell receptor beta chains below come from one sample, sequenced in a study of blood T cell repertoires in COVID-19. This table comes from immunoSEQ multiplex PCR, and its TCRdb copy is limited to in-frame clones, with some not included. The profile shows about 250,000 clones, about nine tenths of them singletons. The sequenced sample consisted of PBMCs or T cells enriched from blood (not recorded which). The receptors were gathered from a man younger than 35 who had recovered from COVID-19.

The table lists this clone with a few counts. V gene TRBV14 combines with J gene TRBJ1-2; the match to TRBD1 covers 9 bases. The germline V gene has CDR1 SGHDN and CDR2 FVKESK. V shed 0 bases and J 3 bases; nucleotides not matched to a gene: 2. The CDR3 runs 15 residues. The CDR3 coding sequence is TGTGCCAGCAGCCAAGAGAGGGACAGGGACTATGGCTACACCTTC. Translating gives CASSQERDRDYGYTF.

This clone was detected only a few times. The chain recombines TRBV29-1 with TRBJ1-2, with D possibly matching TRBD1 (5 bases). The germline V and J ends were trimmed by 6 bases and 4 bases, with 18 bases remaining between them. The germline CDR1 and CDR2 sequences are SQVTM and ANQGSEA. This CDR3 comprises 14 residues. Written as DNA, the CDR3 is TGCAGCGTCGGGGAGGGGAATATCGGCTATGGCTACACCTTC. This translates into CSVGEGNIGYGYTF.

The CDR3 DNA is TGTGCCAGCTCACCACAGACAGGGGAAACCGGGGAGCTGTTTTTT. Amino acid sequence: CASSPQTGETGELFF. The rearrangement uses TRBV18 and TRBJ2-2; 8 bases map to TRBD1. Germline V gene data show CDR1 as KGHSH and CDR2 as LQKENI. CDR3 length: 15 residues. The trim removed 1 base at V and 5 bases at J, leaving 3 bases unmatched.

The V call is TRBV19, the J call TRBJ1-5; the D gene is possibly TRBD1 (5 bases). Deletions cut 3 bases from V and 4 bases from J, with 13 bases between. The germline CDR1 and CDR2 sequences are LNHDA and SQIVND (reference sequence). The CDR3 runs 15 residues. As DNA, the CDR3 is TGTGCCAGTAGTATCGGAATCCCAGGGAATCAGCCCCAGCATTTT. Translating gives CASSIGIPGNQPQHF.

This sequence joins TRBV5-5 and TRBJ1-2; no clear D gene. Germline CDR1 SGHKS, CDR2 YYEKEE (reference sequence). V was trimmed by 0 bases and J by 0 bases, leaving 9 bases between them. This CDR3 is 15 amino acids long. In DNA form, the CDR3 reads TGTGCCAGCAGCTTGGATTGGGCTCCTAACTATGGCTACACCTTC. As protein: CASSLDWAPNYGYTF.

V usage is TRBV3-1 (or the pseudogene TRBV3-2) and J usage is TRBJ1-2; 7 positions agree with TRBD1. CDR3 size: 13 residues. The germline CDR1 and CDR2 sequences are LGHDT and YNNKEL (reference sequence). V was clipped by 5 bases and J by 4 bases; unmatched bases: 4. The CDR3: CASSYTGVYGYTF. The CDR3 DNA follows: TGTGCCAGCAGCTACACAGGGGTCTATGGCTACACCTTC.

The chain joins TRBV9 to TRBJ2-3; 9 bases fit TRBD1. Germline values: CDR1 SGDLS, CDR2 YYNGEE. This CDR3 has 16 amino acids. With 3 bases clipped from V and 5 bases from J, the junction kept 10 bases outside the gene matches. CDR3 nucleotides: TGTGCCAGCAGCGAAACCCTAGGACAGGGGTTAGATACGCAGTATTTT. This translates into CASSETLGQGLDTQYF.

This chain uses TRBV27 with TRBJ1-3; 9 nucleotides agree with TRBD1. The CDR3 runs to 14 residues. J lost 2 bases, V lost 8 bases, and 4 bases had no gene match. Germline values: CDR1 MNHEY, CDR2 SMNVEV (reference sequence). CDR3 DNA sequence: TGTGCCAGCGCCGGGACAGGGACTGGAAACACCATATATTTT. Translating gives CASAGTGTGNTIYF.

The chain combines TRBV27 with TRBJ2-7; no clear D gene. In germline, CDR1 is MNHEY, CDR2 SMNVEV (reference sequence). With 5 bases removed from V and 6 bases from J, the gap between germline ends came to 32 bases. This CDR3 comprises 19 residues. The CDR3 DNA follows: TGTGCCAGCAGTCCTTACCCCCCCTACTCACTTGCCGCGCGACTCGAGCAGTACTTC. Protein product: CASSPYPPYSLAARLEQYF.

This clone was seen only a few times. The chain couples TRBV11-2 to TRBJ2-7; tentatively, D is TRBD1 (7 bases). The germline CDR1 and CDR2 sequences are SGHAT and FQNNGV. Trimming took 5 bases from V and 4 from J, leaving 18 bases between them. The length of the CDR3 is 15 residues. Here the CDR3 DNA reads TGTGCCAGCAGCCCCCCGGTGGAGGGGGCATACGAGCAGTACTTC. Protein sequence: CASSPPVEGAYEQYF.

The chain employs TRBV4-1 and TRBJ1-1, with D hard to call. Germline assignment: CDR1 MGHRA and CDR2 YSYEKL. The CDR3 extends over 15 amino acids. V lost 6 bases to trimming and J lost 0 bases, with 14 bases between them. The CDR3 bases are TGCGCCAGCAGACGATCGGGAGGGATGAACACTGAAGCTTTCTTT. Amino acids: CASRRSGGMNTEAFF.

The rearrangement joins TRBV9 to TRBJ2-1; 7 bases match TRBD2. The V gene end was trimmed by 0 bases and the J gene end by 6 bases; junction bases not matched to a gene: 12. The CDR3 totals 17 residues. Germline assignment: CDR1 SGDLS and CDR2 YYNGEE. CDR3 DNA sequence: TGTGCCAGCAGCGTAGAGAGTGCTTCTAGCGGAATCAATGAGCAGTTCTTC. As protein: CASSVESASSGINEQFF.

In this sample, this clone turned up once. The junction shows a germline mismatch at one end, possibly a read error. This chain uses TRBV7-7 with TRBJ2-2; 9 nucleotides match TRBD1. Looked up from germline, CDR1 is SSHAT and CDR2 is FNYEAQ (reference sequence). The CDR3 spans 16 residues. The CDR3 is CASSSNPGTGTGELFF. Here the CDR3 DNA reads TGTGCTAGCAGCTCCAATCCCGGGACAGGGACCGGGGAGCTGTTTTTT.

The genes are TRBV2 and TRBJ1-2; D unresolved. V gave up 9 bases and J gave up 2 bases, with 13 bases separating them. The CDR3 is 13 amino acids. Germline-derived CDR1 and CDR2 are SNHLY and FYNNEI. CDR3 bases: TGTGCCAGTAAGGCAGGCCTGAACTATGGCTACACCTTC. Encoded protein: CASKAGLNYGYTF.

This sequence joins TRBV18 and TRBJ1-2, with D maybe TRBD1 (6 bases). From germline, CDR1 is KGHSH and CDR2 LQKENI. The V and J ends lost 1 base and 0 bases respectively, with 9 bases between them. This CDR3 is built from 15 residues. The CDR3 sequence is CASSPQDSSNYGYTF. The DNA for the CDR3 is TGTGCCAGCTCACCACAGGACAGTTCTAACTATGGCTACACCTTC.

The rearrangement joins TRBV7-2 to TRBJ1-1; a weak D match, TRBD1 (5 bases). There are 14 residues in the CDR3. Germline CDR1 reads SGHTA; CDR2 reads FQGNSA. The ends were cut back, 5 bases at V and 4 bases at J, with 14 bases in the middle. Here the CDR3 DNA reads TGTGCCAGCAGCCCACAGGTCCTTGGCACTGAAGCTTTCTTT. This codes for CASSPQVLGTEAFF.

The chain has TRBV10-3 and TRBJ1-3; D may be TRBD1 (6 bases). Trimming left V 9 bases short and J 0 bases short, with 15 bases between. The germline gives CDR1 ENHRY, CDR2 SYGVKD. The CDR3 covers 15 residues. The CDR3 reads CAIQNRAISGNTIYF. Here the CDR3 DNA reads TGTGCCATACAAAACAGGGCTATCTCTGGAAACACCATATATTTT.

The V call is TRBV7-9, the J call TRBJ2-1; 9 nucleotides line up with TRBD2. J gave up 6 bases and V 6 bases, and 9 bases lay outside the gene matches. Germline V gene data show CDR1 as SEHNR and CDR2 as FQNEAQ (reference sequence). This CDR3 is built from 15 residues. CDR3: CASSEGLAGVNEQFF. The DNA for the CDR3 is TGTGCCAGCAGTGAGGGACTAGCCGGGGTCAATGAGCAGTTCTTC.

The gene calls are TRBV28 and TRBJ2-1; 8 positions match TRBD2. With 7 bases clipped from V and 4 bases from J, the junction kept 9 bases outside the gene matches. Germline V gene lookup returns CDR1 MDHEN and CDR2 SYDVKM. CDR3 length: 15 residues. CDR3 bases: TGTGCCAGCATGTCGCGGGAGGCGCCTTACAATGAGCAGTTCTTC. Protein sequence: CASMSREAPYNEQFF.

The CDR3 protein is CASSFASGGFTDTQYF. In nucleotides, the CDR3 is TGCGCCAGCAGCTTCGCTAGCGGGGGGTTTACAGATACGCAGTATTTT. The rearrangement links TRBV5-1 to TRBJ2-3, with 11 bases that match TRBD2. Germline V gene sequence: CDR1 SGHRS, CDR2 YFSETQ. V gave up 2 bases and J gave up 3 bases; unmatched junction bases: 5. The CDR3 is 16 amino acids.

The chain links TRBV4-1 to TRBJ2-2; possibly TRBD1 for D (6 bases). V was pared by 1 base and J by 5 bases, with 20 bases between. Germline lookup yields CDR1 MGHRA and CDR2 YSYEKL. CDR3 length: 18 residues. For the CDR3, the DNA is TGCGCCAGCAGCCAAGCAAGGCCGGACAGCTATTGGACCGGGGAGCTGTTTTTT. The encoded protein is CASSQARPDSYWTGELFF.

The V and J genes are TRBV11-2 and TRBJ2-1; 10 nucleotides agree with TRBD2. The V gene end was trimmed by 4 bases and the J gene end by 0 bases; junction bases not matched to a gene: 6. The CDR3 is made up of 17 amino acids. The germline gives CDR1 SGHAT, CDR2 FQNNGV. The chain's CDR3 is CASSSSGLAASYNEQFF. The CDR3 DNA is TGTGCCAGCAGCTCCTCCGGACTAGCGGCCTCCTACAATGAGCAGTTCTTC.

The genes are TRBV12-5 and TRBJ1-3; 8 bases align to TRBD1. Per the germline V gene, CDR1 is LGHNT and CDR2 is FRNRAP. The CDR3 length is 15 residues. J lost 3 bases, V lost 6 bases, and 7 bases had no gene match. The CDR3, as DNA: TGTGCTAGTGGCCGCTCGGGGACAGGTGGAAACACCATATATTTT. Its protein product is CASGRSGTGGNTIYF.

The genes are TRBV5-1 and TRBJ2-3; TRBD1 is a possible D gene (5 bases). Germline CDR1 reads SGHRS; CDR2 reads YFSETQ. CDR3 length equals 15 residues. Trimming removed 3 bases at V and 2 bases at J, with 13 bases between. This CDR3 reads CASSSDSTLTDTQYF. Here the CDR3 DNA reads TGCGCCAGCAGCTCAGACAGCACCCTCACAGATACGCAGTATTTT.

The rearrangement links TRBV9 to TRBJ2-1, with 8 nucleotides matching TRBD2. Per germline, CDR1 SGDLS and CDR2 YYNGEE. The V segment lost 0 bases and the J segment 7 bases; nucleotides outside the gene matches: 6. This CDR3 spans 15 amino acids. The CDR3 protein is CASSVAGGPLNEQFF. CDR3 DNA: TGTGCCAGCAGCGTAGCGGGAGGGCCTCTGAATGAGCAGTTCTTC.

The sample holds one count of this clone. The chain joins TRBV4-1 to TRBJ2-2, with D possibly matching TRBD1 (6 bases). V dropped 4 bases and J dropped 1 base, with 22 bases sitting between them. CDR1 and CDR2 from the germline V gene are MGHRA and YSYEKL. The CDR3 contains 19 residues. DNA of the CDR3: TGCGCCAGCAGCCCCCACCTCCGGGACACCGAACTGAACACCGGGGAGCTGTTTTTT. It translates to CASSPHLRDTELNTGELFF.

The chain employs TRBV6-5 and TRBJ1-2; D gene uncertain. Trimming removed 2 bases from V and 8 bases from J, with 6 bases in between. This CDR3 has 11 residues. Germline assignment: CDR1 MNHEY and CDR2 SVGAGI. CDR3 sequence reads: CASSYRGGYTF. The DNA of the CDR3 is TGTGCCAGCAGTTACCGGGGAGGCTACACCTTC.

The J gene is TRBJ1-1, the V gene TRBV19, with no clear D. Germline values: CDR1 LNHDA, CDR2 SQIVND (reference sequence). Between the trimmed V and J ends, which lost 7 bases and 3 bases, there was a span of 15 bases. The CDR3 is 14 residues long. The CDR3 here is CASIISRSHTEAFF. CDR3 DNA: TGTGCCAGTATCATATCGCGGTCCCACACTGAAGCTTTCTTT. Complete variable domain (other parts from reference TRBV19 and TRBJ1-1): DGGITQSPKYLFRKEGQNVTLSCEQNLNHDAMYWYRQDPGQGLRLIYYSQIVNDFQKGDIAEGYSVSREKKESFPLTVTSAQKNPTAFYLCASIISRSHTEAFFGQGTRLTVV.

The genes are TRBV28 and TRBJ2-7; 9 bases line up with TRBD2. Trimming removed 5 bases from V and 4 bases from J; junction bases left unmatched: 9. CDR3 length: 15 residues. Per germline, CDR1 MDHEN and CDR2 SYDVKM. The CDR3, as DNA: TGTGCCAGCAGTCCCCTGACTAGCGGTCCTTACGAGCAGTACTTC. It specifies CASSPLTSGPYEQYF.

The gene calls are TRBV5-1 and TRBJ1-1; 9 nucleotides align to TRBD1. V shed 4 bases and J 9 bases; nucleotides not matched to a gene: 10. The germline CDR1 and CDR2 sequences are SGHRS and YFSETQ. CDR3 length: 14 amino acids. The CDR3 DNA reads TGCGCCAGCAGCACTGGGACAGGGTTGGAAAAAGCTTTCTTT. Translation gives CASSTGTGLEKAFF. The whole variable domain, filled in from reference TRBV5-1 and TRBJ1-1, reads KAGVTQTPRYLIKTRGQQVTLSCSPISGHRSVSWYQQTPGQGLQFLFEYFSETQRNKGNFPGRFSGRQFSNSRSEMNVSTLELGDSALYLCASSTGTGLEKAFFGQGTRLTVV.

CDR3 protein: CASSQDQDEQYF. CDR3 in DNA: TGTGCCAGCAGCCAAGACCAGGACGAGCAGTACTTC. The chain is built from TRBV3-1 (or the pseudogene TRBV3-2) and TRBJ2-7; D not certain. The V and J ends lost 0 bases and 5 bases respectively, with 5 bases between them. The CDR3 is 12 residues long. Germline V lookup: CDR1 LGHDT, CDR2 YNNKEL (reference sequence).

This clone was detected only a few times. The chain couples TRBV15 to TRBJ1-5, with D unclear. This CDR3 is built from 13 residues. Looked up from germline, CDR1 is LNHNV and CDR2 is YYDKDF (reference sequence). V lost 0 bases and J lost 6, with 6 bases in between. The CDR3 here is CATSRDGSQPQHF. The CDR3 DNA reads TGTGCCACCAGCAGAGATGGGAGTCAGCCCCAGCATTTT.